Below, 13 T cell receptor beta chains from the same sample are listed, as sequenced in a study of CD8 T cells in ankylosing spondylitis. The study, taken as a whole, reports: Ankylosing spondylitis blood appeared to carry a characteristic TCR beta motif of roughly eight highly homologous variants.

Antigens for these TCRs are unknown. TCRdb analysed the 5' RACE reads with MiXCR anew, one entry per CDR3 protein. The data show about 500,000 distinct CDR3 sequences, approximately 12% seen once. Sequencing input: blood, either unsorted or a sorted T cell fraction (not recorded which). These receptors originate from a male donor with ankylosing spondylitis.

The sample holds a few counts of this clonotype. The chain couples TRBV11-2 to TRBJ1-6; TRBD1 aligns across 7 bases. V lost 2 bases and J lost 7; bases outside the gene matches: 5. CDR1 SGHAT and CDR2 FQNNGV come from the germline V gene. This CDR3 comprises 15 residues. The CDR3 nucleotides read TGTGCCAGCAGCTTATTGGCAGGGGGGAATTCACCCCTCCACTTT. Encoded protein: CASSLLAGGNSPLHF.

In this sample, this clonotype turned up many times. The chain is built from TRBV29-1 and TRBJ2-2, with TRBD2 identical over 7 bases. From germline, CDR1 is SQVTM and CDR2 ANQGSEA. There are 17 residues in the CDR3. V shed 7 bases and J 2 bases; nucleotides not matched to a gene: 16. CDR3 sequence (DNA): TGCAGCGCCTCAGAGTGGCGGGAGAAGCTAAACACCGGGGAGCTGTTTTTT. Its protein product is CSASEWREKLNTGELFF.

This clonotype was picked up many times. The rearrangement uses TRBV5-1 and TRBJ2-1, with 7 bases aligning to TRBD1. V lost 3 bases, J lost 5 bases, and 11 bases stayed unmatched. CDR1 SGHRS and CDR2 YFSETQ come from the germline V gene. The CDR3 covers 16 residues. The CDR3 protein is CASSYHRDSSNNEQFF. The CDR3 nucleotides are TGCGCCAGCAGCTACCACCGGGACAGCTCTAACAATGAGCAGTTCTTC.

The chain couples TRBV5-6 to TRBJ2-7; TRBD2 agrees at 12 bases. With V trimmed by 4 bases and J by 4 bases, 6 bases remained unmatched. Germline lookup yields CDR1 SGHDT and CDR2 YYEEEE. The CDR3 runs 15 residues. The CDR3 nucleotides are TGTGCCAGCAGCCCTAGCGGGAGGGTCCTGTACGAGCAGTACTTC. Protein product: CASSPSGRVLYEQYF.

The rearrangement uses TRBV20-1 and TRBJ2-7; 9 bases agree with TRBD2. Trimming cost V 3 bases and J 13 bases; bases outside gene matches: 16. CDR3 length equals 14 residues. The germline V gene has CDR1 DFQATT and CDR2 SNEGSKA (reference sequence). This CDR3 is CSASSLSGRPLDYF. CDR3 DNA sequence: TGCAGTGCTAGTTCCCTTAGCGGGAGACCCCTCGACTACTTC.

The chain joins TRBV20-1 to TRBJ1-3; D gene ambiguous. V was cut by 0 bases and J by 3 bases, with 6 bases left in between. Germline V gene data show CDR1 as DFQATT and CDR2 as SNEGSKA (reference sequence). This CDR3 has 13 amino acids. This chain's CDR3 is CSARDGGGNTIYF. The DNA for the CDR3 is TGCAGTGCTAGAGATGGTGGTGGAAACACCATATATTTT.

A few counts support this clonotype. The chain uses TRBV9 and TRBJ1-2; 10 bases match TRBD1. Germline values: CDR1 SGDLS, CDR2 YYNGEE. The CDR3 spans 16 residues. V gave up 4 bases and J gave up 4 bases; unmatched junction bases: 10. This CDR3 is CASSPPDRGLVYGYTF. In DNA, the CDR3 is TGTGCCAGCAGCCCTCCCGACAGGGGGCTTGTCTATGGCTACACCTTC. Full variable domain (missing parts from reference TRBV9 and TRBJ1-2): DSGVTQTPKHLITATGQRVTLRCSPRSGDLSVYWYQQSLDQGLQFLIQYYNGEERAKGNILERFSAQQFPDLHSELNLSSLELGDSALYFCASSPPDRGLVYGYTFGSGTRLTVV.

The rearrangement uses TRBV6-1 and TRBJ1-1; D not resolved. Trimming left V 1 base short and J 7 bases short, with 10 bases between. The CDR3 is 13 residues long. CDR1 MNHNS and CDR2 SASEGT come from the germline V gene. The DNA of the CDR3 is TGTGCCAGCAGTGAAGTTTCTGAGGTTGAAGCTTTCTTT. This gives the protein CASSEVSEVEAFF.

The table lists this clonotype with many counts. This chain joins TRBV12-3 or TRBV12-4 and TRBJ1-1, with D uncertain. V lost 8 bases and J lost 2, with 12 bases in between. This CDR3 region has 13 residues. CDR3 in DNA: TGTGCCAGCCAGAACGTGCTTAACACTGAAGCTTTCTTT. Amino acid sequence: CASQNVLNTEAFF.

This clonotype came up a few times. CDR3 DNA: TGCAGGACCGGACAGGGCGGTACCTACGAGCAGTACTTC. Translation: CRTGQGGTYEQYF. V gene TRBV20-1 combines with J gene TRBJ2-7; 8 nucleotides match TRBD1. The CDR3 runs 13 residues. Germline CDR1 reads DFQATT; CDR2 reads SNEGSKA (reference sequence).

This rearrangement joins TRBV5-1 to TRBJ2-1; 9 bases align to TRBD1. The germline CDR1 and CDR2 sequences are SGHRS and YFSETQ. This CDR3 is built from 14 residues. V lost 4 bases, J lost 4 bases, and 3 bases stayed unmatched. The CDR3 sequence: CASSGGQGYNEQFF. The CDR3 DNA reads as TGCGCCAGCAGCGGGGGACAGGGATACAATGAGCAGTTCTTC.

The chain has TRBV20-1 and TRBJ2-5; D is ambiguous. With 3 bases removed from V and 3 bases from J, the gap between germline ends came to 11 bases. The CDR3 is made up of 13 amino acids. CDR1 DFQATT and CDR2 SNEGSKA come from the germline V gene (reference sequence). DNA for the CDR3: TGCAGTGCTAGGGCCGTAGCCGAAGAGACCCAGTACTTC. It is translated as CSARAVAEETQYF.

V is TRBV7-2 and J is TRBJ2-7, with TRBD2 matching over 13 bases. Trimming took 5 bases from V and 6 from J; bases not matched to a gene: 7. CDR3 length equals 15 residues. CDR1 and CDR2 (germline): SGHTA, FQGNSA. The CDR3 sequence: CASSLILAGGGEQYF. CDR3 coding DNA: TGTGCCAGCAGCCTAATACTAGCGGGAGGGGGCGAGCAGTACTTC.